These 9 T cell receptor beta chains were sequenced from one sample in a study of T cell responses to AZD1222 COVID-19 vaccine. Libraries were prepared by immunoSEQ multiplex PCR; TCRdb keeps only in-frame clonotypes and omits some of them. This table has under 200,000 clones, around 90% appearing once. The source was peripheral blood, collected 28 days after the second dose of the MenACWY control vaccine. Every receptor here comes from an adult who received the MenACWY meningococcal vaccine as a control.

V is TRBV7-2 and J is TRBJ1-5, with D possibly being TRBD1 (5 bases). The germline V gene has CDR1 SGHTA and CDR2 FQGNSA. With 2 bases removed from V and 4 bases from J, the gap between germline ends came to 15 bases. CDR3 length: 16 residues. The CDR3 protein is CASSLMGGHSNQPQHF. In nucleotides, the CDR3 is TGTGCCAGCAGCTTAATGGGCGGACACTCTAATCAGCCCCAGCATTTT.

The J gene is TRBJ1-2, the V gene TRBV19, with TRBD1 as a possible D gene (6 bases). Germline V gene lookup returns CDR1 LNHDA and CDR2 SQIVND (reference sequence). Trimming left V 4 bases short and J 0 bases short, with 21 bases between. This CDR3 contains 18 residues. The CDR3 spells CASSTRHSRTVSNYGYTF. The CDR3 DNA is TGTGCCAGTAGTACCCGTCACTCGAGGACAGTATCTAACTATGGCTACACCTTC.

The rearrangement uses TRBV7-9 and TRBJ2-2; D is ambiguous. CDR3 length equals 13 residues. V was trimmed by 3 bases and J by 4 bases, leaving 6 bases between them. From germline, CDR1 is SEHNR and CDR2 FQNEAQ (reference sequence). For the CDR3, the DNA is TGTGCCAGCAGCTTTTCTAGCACCGGGGAGCTGTTTTTT. This codes for CASSFSSTGELFF.

The chain recombines TRBV19 with TRBJ2-5; no reliable D call. The CDR3 covers 12 residues. The germline V and J ends were trimmed by 2 bases and 5 bases, with 6 bases remaining between them. CDR1 is LNHDA and CDR2 is SQIVND in the germline V gene (reference sequence). The CDR3 loop reads CASSILGETQYF. DNA for the CDR3: TGTGCCAGTAGTATACTCGGCGAGACCCAGTACTTC. The full variable domain, completed using reference TRBV19 and TRBJ2-5, is DGGITQSPKYLFRKEGQNVTLSCEQNLNHDAMYWYRQDPGQGLRLIYYSQIVNDFQKGDIAEGYSVSREKKESFPLTVTSAQKNPTAFYLCASSILGETQYFGPGTRLLVL.

V and J are TRBV3-1 (or the pseudogene TRBV3-2) and TRBJ2-5, with D possibly TRBD1 on 6 matching bases. Trimming took 5 bases from V and 2 from J, leaving 9 bases between them. The CDR3 has 13 amino acids. From germline, CDR1 is LGHDT and CDR2 YNNKEL (reference sequence). The CDR3 loop reads CASSYGQQETQYF. The DNA for the CDR3 is TGTGCCAGCAGCTACGGACAGCAAGAGACCCAGTACTTC.

The chain couples TRBV27 to TRBJ2-7, with unresolved D. Trimming removed 3 bases from V and 2 bases from J, with 11 bases in between. Germline CDR1 reads MNHEY; CDR2 reads SMNVEV (reference sequence). CDR3 length: 14 residues. The DNA for the CDR3 is TGTGCCAGCAGTTTGGGTCCCGTCGCCTACGAGCAGTACTTC. It specifies CASSLGPVAYEQYF.

This clone showed up just a few times. Here the CDR3 DNA reads TGTGCCAGCAGGACGGGTCCCGGGGAGCTGTTTTTT. Protein: CASRTGPGELFF. The chain uses TRBV27 and TRBJ2-2; D remains ambiguous. Germline CDR1 MNHEY, CDR2 SMNVEV (reference sequence). This CDR3 has 12 amino acids. Trimming shortened V by 6 bases and J by 6 bases, and 8 bases separated the two germline ends.

CDR3 protein: CASSLSPSGRGNTIYF. The CDR3 DNA reads TGTGCCAGCAGTTTAAGCCCGTCCGGTCGGGGAAACACCATATATTTT. The chain carries TRBV27 and TRBJ1-3; D ambiguous. This CDR3 spans 16 amino acids. The germline V and J ends were trimmed by 2 bases and 4 bases, with 15 bases remaining between them. Per the germline V gene, CDR1 is MNHEY and CDR2 is SMNVEV (reference sequence).

The J gene is TRBJ2-6, the V gene TRBV18; tentatively, D is TRBD2 (5 bases). CDR3 length equals 18 residues. Germline V gene data show CDR1 as KGHSH and CDR2 as LQKENI. V lost 3 bases and J lost 4, with 19 bases in between. The CDR3 DNA reads TGTGCCAGCTCACCTCGGGTAGCGCAGTCGGGGGGGGCCAACGTCCTGACTTTC. It is translated as CASSPRVAQSGGANVLTF.